The 15 T cell receptor beta chains listed next were all sequenced from one sample in a study of blood T cells in healthy people across ages. The second PCR ran about 6 to 12 cycles with a sample-barcoded 5' primer and J-beta primers. Using its own MiXCR run on the 5' RACE reads, TCRdb lists one record per CDR3 protein. The sample shows 750,000 to 850,000 distinct CDR3 sequences, more than 20% of them seen only once. The same data also contributed to another study, on T cells of mothers and their children.

The material sequenced was blood. The receptors here all came from a boy younger than 18 in good health.

This clonotype has more than one count but fewer than ten. The rearrangement uses TRBV6-1 and TRBJ2-6; D not resolved. The CDR3 extends over 18 amino acids. Germline V gene sequence: CDR1 MNHNS, CDR2 SASEGT. The ends were cut back, 5 bases at V and 4 bases at J, with 21 bases in the middle. The CDR3 protein is CASSPGRPISTGANVLTF. Here the CDR3 DNA reads TGTGCCAGCAGTCCCGGACGCCCCATTAGTACCGGGGCCAACGTCCTGACTTTC.

This clonotype was picked up a small number of times. The rearrangement joins TRBV7-8 to TRBJ1-6; no reliable D call. Deletions cut 2 bases from V and 8 bases from J, with 7 bases between. The CDR3 length is 13 residues. Germline lookup yields CDR1 SGHVS and CDR2 FQNEAQ. CDR3 residues: CASSLREDSPLHF. DNA for the CDR3: TGTGCCAGCAGCTTAAGGGAGGATTCACCCCTCCACTTT.

The gene calls are TRBV7-2 and TRBJ2-5; the D gene is possibly TRBD1 (6 bases). The J call may be wrong; the DNA end is better matched by TRBJ2-1. Germline V gene sequence: CDR1 SGHTA, CDR2 FQGNSA. The CDR3 totals 13 residues. CDR3 amino acids: CASSLGQMNEQFF. The CDR3 DNA follows: TGTGCCAGCAGCCTTGGACAGATGAATGAGCAGTTCTTC.

The chain joins TRBV20-1 to TRBJ2-5, with 9 bases lining up with TRBD1. V lost 0 bases, J lost 4 bases, and 6 bases stayed unmatched. The germline V gene encodes CDR1 DFQATT and CDR2 SNEGSKA (reference sequence). CDR3 length: 15 amino acids. Here the CDR3 DNA reads TGCAGTGCTAGAGAACCGGGACAGGGTGCAGAGACCCAGTACTTC. Protein: CSAREPGQGAETQYF.

This clonotype was picked up a small number of times. In nucleotides, the CDR3 is TGTGCCAGCAGCTCTACTAGCGGGGGGGTTAGCACAGATACGCAGTATTTT. Protein product: CASSSTSGGVSTDTQYF. The V call is TRBV7-9, the J call TRBJ2-3; 13 nucleotides match TRBD2. Germline-derived CDR1 and CDR2 are SEHNR and FQNEAQ (reference sequence). The CDR3 has 17 residues. V trimming: 4 bases; J trimming: 0 bases; junction bases outside the gene matches: 4.

This clonotype occurred once. The chain is built from TRBV28 and TRBJ2-5; 8 nucleotides align to TRBD2. The closer fit of TRBJ2-7 to the DNA end suggests the J call may be wrong. The CDR3 runs 16 residues. Germline V gives CDR1 MDHEN, CDR2 SYDVKM. CDR3 region: CASSSGGGKGIIEQYF. In DNA, the CDR3 is TGTGCCAGCAGTTCGGGGGGGGGGAAAGGCATAATCGAGCAGTACTTC.

This clonotype was found a few times. The chain joins TRBV20-1 to TRBJ2-1, with D unclear. Trimming left V 3 bases short and J 5 bases short, with 11 bases between. The germline CDR1 and CDR2 sequences are DFQATT and SNEGSKA (reference sequence). This CDR3 comprises 13 residues. The CDR3 region has the DNA TGCAGTGCTAGCGGCCGTAAAGACAATGAGCAGTTCTTC. It is translated as CSASGRKDNEQFF.

The chain joins TRBV29-1 to TRBJ2-5; 8 bases are a match to TRBD2. Germline lookup yields CDR1 SQVTM and CDR2 ANQGSEA. The CDR3 has 15 amino acids. Trimming at V came to 7 bases and at J to 6 bases, leaving 16 bases not matched to a gene. Written as DNA, the CDR3 is TGCAGCGGACTCGGCAGCGGGAGAGGCTTCCAGACCCAGTACTTC. This encodes CSGLGSGRGFQTQYF. Complete variable domain (other parts from reference TRBV29-1 and TRBJ2-5): SAVISQKPSRDICQRGTSLTIQCQVDSQVTMMFWYRQQPGQSLTLIATANQGSEATYESGFVIDKFPISRPNLTFSTLTVSNMSPEDSSIYLCSGLGSGRGFQTQYFGPGTRLLVL.

This clonotype was counted a single time. The chain is built from TRBV4-3 and TRBJ2-7; D not certain. V lost 0 bases and J lost 5, with 17 bases in between. CDR1 and CDR2 from the germline V gene are LGHNA and YSLEER. The CDR3 runs 16 residues. The DNA of the CDR3 is TGCGCCAGCAGCCAAGAATTTGTTTTGCCGGGCCACGAGCAGTACTTC. This codes for CASSQEFVLPGHEQYF.

The chain combines TRBV25-1 with TRBJ2-5, with 8 nucleotides matching TRBD2. CDR1 and CDR2 (germline): MGHDK, SYGVNS. This CDR3 spans 16 amino acids. Trimming removed 5 bases from V and 1 base from J; junction bases left unmatched: 9. The CDR3, as DNA: TGTGCCAGCAGTCGGGAGGGGGGCCGTAGCCAAGAGACCCAGTACTTC. Residues: CASSREGGRSQETQYF. Supplemented by reference TRBV25-1 and TRBJ2-5, the full variable domain reads EADIYQTPRYLVIGTGKKITLECSQTMGHDKMYWYQQDPGMELHLIHYSYGVNSTEKGDLSSESTVSRIRTEHFPLTLESARPSHTSQYLCASSREGGRSQETQYFGPGTRLLVL.

This clonotype was picked up a small number of times. The CDR3 sequence: CSAMRPRDIGETQYF. The CDR3 DNA reads TGCAGTGCTATGAGACCCAGGGATATTGGAGAGACCCAGTACTTC. The J gene is TRBJ2-5, the V gene TRBV20-1; D may be TRBD1 (5 bases). CDR3 length equals 15 residues. Trimming shortened V by 4 bases and J by 4 bases, and 19 bases separated the two germline ends. CDR1 and CDR2 (germline): DFQATT, SNEGSKA (reference sequence).

The chain joins TRBV7-8 to TRBJ2-2; 10 bases align to TRBD2. Germline CDR1 and CDR2: SGHVS and FQNEAQ. The J segment lost 6 bases and the V segment lost 2 bases, leaving 3 bases of the junction unmatched. CDR3 length equals 15 residues. The CDR3 nucleotides are TGTGCCAGCAGCTTAAGACTAGCGGGTTCCGGGGAGCTGTTTTTT. This codes for CASSLRLAGSGELFF.

This clonotype was observed a single time. V usage is TRBV10-3 and J usage is TRBJ1-5, with TRBD1 as a possible D gene (5 bases). The CDR3 totals 17 residues. Deletions cut 2 bases from V and 0 bases from J, with 14 bases between. In germline, CDR1 is ENHRY, CDR2 SYGVKD. CDR3 nucleotide sequence: TGTGCCATCAGTGAGAAACAGGTTACCTTTAGCAATCAGCCCCAGCATTTT. It codes for CAISEKQVTFSNQPQHF.

The rearrangement uses TRBV14 and TRBJ1-1, with D unresolved. This CDR3 has 13 residues. V lost 7 bases to trimming and J lost 1 base, with 10 bases between them. Per the germline V gene, CDR1 is SGHDN and CDR2 is FVKESK. In DNA form, the CDR3 reads TGTGCCAGCATGGTCCAGCCGAACACTGAAGCTTTCTTT. Translation: CASMVQPNTEAFF. Together with reference TRBV14 and TRBJ1-1, the CDR3 gives the full variable domain: EAGVTQFPSHSVIEKGQTVTLRCDPISGHDNLYWYRRVMGKEIKFLLHFVKESKQDESGMPNNRFLAERTGGTYSTLKVQPAELEDSGVYFCASMVQPNTEAFFGQGTRLTVV.

In this sample, this clonotype turned up many times. This chain joins TRBV5-6 and TRBJ2-5; D remains unclear. The CDR3 contains 12 residues. From germline, CDR1 is SGHDT and CDR2 YYEEEE. With 4 bases removed from V and 5 bases from J, the gap between germline ends came to 9 bases. The CDR3 nucleotides are TGTGCCAGCAGCCAGGACGTGGAGACCCAGTACTTC. Amino acid sequence: CASSQDVETQYF.